This is a list of T cell receptor beta chains from one sample in a study of identical twins. Each CDR3 protein gets one entry after TCRdb re-called the 5' RACE reads with MiXCR. The table lists around 230,000 distinct CDR3 sequences, 6.5% of them singletons. This sample was also put to use in a study of T cells expressing NK-cell markers.

Sequencing input: CD8+ T cells sorted from blood. These TCRs come from a young woman in good health. Both conserved end residues are part of each CDR3. The order of the fields is V gene, D gene, clone size, J gene, CDR3 protein, CDR3 DNA. D genes are given only for firm matches. The size field is filled for only some rows; it gives once, few, many or a size class.

TRBV11-1	.	few	TRBJ2-7	CASSTRTDGYEQYF	TGTGCCAGCAGCACGCGAACGGACGGCTACGAGCAGTACTTC
TRBV12-3/TRBV12-4	.	.	TRBJ1-1	CASSFAVPGSMNTEAFF	TGTGCCAGCAGTTTCGCGGTCCCGGGCAGCATGAACACTGAAGCTTTCTTT
TRBV7-8	.	many	TRBJ1-4	CASHPGTTNEKLFF	TGTGCCAGCCATCCGGGGACAACAAATGAAAAACTGTTTTTT
TRBV12-3/TRBV12-4	TRBD1	many	TRBJ1-1	CASREPGQKTEAFF	TGTGCCAGCAGAGAACCGGGACAGAAGACTGAAGCTTTCTTT
TRBV10-3	TRBD1	.	TRBJ1-2	CAISESGQSGYGYTF	TGTGCCATCAGTGAGTCGGGACAGTCCGGCTATGGCTACACCTTC
TRBV11-2	.	few	TRBJ1-1	CASSLEVRSEAFF	TGTGCCAGCAGCTTAGAAGTACGGAGCGAAGCTTTCTTT
TRBV18	.	few	TRBJ2-4	CASSPPGTDLAKNIQYF	TGTGCCAGCTCACCACCGGGGACCGATTTAGCCAAAAACATTCAGTACTTC
TRBV3-1	.	many	TRBJ1-1	CASSQVGVGTEAFF	TGTGCCAGCAGCCAAGTGGGGGTGGGAACTGAAGCTTTCTTT
TRBV9	.	few	TRBJ1-1	CASSADKGGLNTEAFF	TGTGCCAGCAGCGCAGACAAGGGAGGATTGAACACTGAAGCTTTCTTT
TRBV6-1	TRBD2	few	TRBJ2-7	CASTGTSGSYEQYF	TGTGCCAGCACCGGGACTAGCGGATCCTACGAGCAGTACTTC
TRBV4-2	TRBD1	few	TRBJ2-7	CASSQDAGQGIPSWEQYF	TGTGCCAGCAGCCAAGACGCGGGACAGGGGATACCGAGCTGGGAGCAGTACTTC
TRBV2	.	many	TRBJ2-4	CASTSPELGGNIQYF	TGTGCCAGCACGAGCCCCGAACTGGGTGGAAACATTCAGTACTTC
TRBV10-3	.	many	TRBJ2-5	CATTPGLSGTQETQYF	TGTGCCACGACCCCCGGTCTATCGGGGACCCAAGAGACCCAGTACTTC
TRBV29-1	TRBD2	.	TRBJ2-7	CSVRTSGGPYEQYF	TGCAGCGTTCGAACTAGCGGGGGGCCCTACGAGCAGTACTTC
TRBV6-2/TRBV6-3	.	many	TRBJ2-5	CASRMAGKESETQYF	TGTGCCAGCAGAATGGCGGGGAAGGAGAGTGAGACCCAGTACTTC
TRBV3-1	.	.	TRBJ2-7	CASSLDSGSSSEQYF	TGTGCCAGCAGCCTCGACAGCGGGTCATCGAGCGAGCAGTACTTC
TRBV7-9	.	many	TRBJ2-7	CASSLDNFLYEQYF	TGTGCCAGCAGCTTAGACAACTTCCTCTACGAGCAGTACTTC
TRBV6-2/TRBV6-3	.	many	TRBJ2-7	CASSPSPSYEQYF	TGTGCCAGCAGTCCTTCACCTTCCTACGAGCAGTACTTC
TRBV6-2/TRBV6-3	.	few	TRBJ2-1	CASSYYPAATPYNEQFF	TGTGCCAGCAGTTACTACCCAGCGGCCACCCCCTACAATGAGCAGTTCTTC
TRBV29-1	.	few	TRBJ2-7	CSVGGLGAGVYEQYF	TGCAGCGTTGGCGGTTTGGGGGCTGGTGTCTACGAGCAGTACTTC
TRBV29-1	.	many	TRBJ2-2	CSVEGLGREDAGELFF	TGCAGCGTTGAAGGTCTAGGTAGGGAAGACGCCGGGGAGCTGTTTTTT
TRBV7-9	TRBD1	.	TRBJ2-6	CASSFWTGWSGANVLTF	TGTGCCAGCAGCTTCTGGACAGGATGGTCTGGGGCCAACGTCCTGACTTTC
TRBV20-1	TRBD2	few	TRBJ2-3	CSARAGVADTQYF	TGCAGTGCTAGGGCGGGAGTGGCAGATACGCAGTATTTT
TRBV27	.	many	TRBJ1-1	CASGRLGNTEAFF	TGTGCCAGCGGCCGACTGGGGAACACTGAAGCTTTCTTT
TRBV29-1	.	many	TRBJ2-1	CSVQGQVLSYNEQFF	TGCAGCGTTCAAGGCCAGGTTCTGTCCTACAATGAGCAGTTCTTC
TRBV6-5	.	.	TRBJ2-7	CASSYSASPFYEQYF	TGTGCCAGCAGTTACTCGGCTAGCCCTTTCTACGAGCAGTACTTC
TRBV7-2	.	few	TRBJ1-5	CASRWGNQPQHF	TGTGCCAGCCGTTGGGGAAATCAGCCCCAGCATTTT
TRBV12-3/TRBV12-4	TRBD2	few	TRBJ2-7	CASSTSGGLSIYEQYF	TGTGCCAGCAGTACTAGCGGGGGGCTCTCAATCTACGAGCAGTACTTC
TRBV20-1	.	.	TRBJ2-1	CSARDSLVLSYNEQFF	TGCAGTGCTAGAGATTCCCTAGTCCTCTCCTACAATGAGCAGTTCTTC
TRBV20-1	TRBD2	.	TRBJ2-1	CSAVTRGGDQNEQFF	TGCAGTGCCGTAACGCGGGGGGGAGATCAGAATGAGCAGTTCTTC
TRBV19	.	few	TRBJ2-7	CASSSAPDGSYEQYF	TGTGCCAGTAGTTCGGCCCCTGACGGCTCCTACGAGCAGTACTTC
TRBV29-1	.	many	TRBJ1-2	CSVDKGTTEGYTF	TGCAGCGTTGACAAGGGGACCACTGAAGGCTACACCTTC
TRBV19	.	few	TRBJ2-1	CASSIDPSSYNEQFF	TGTGCCAGTAGTATAGATCCCAGCTCCTACAATGAGCAGTTCTTC
TRBV9	.	.	TRBJ2-3	CASSGTEDTQYF	TGTGCCAGCAGCGGGACGGAGGATACGCAGTATTTT
TRBV20-1	TRBD2	.	TRBJ2-3	CSAYRTSGYTDTQYF	TGCAGTGCTTACAGGACTAGCGGTTACACAGATACGCAGTATTTT
TRBV7-2	TRBD1	.	TRBJ1-2	CASSLEGQGDGYTF	TGTGCCAGCAGCTTAGAAGGACAGGGGGATGGCTACACCTTC
TRBV20-1	.	many	TRBJ2-3	CSASTQLSTDTQYF	TGCAGTGCTAGTACACAGCTAAGCACAGATACGCAGTATTTT
TRBV6-1	.	.	TRBJ2-2	CASNQGVPGELFF	TGTGCCAGCAATCAGGGTGTACCCGGGGAGCTGTTTTTT
TRBV5-1	.	.	TRBJ2-3	CASSSARDSTDTQYF	TGCGCCAGCAGCTCCGCACGGGACAGCACAGATACGCAGTATTTT